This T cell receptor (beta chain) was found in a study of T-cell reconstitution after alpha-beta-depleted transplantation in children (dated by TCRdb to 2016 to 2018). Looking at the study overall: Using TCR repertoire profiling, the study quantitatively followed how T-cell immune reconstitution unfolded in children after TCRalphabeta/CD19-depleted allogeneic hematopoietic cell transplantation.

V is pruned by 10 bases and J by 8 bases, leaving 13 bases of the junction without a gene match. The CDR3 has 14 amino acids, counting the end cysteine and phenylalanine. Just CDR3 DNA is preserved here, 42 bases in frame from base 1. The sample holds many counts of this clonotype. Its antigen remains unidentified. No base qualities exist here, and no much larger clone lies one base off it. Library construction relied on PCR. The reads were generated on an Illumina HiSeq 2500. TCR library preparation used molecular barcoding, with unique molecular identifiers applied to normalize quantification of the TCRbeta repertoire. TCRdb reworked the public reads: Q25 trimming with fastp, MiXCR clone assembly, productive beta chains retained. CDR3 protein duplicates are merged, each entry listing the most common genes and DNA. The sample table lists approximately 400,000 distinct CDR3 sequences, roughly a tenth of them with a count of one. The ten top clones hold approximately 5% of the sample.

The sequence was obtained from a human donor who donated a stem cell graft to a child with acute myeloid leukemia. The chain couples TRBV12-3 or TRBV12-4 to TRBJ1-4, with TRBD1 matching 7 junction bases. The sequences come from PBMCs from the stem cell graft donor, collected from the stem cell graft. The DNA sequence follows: TGTGCCACCACAGACAGGGAGAGGGAAGAAAAACTGTTTTTT. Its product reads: CATTDREREEKLFF.